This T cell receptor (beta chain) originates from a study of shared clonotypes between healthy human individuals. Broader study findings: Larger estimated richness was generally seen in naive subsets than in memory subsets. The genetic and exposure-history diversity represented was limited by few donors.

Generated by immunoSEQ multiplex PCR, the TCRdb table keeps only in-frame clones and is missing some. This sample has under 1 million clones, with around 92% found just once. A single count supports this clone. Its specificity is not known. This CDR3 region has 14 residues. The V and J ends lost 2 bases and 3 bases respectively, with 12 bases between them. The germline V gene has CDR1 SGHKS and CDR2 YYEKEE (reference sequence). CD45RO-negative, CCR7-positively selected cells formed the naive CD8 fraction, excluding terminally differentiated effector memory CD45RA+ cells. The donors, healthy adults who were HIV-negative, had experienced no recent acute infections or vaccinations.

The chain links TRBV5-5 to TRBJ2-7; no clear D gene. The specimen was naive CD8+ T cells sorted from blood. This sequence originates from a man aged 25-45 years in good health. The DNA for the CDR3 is TGTGCCAGCAGCTTAAAAGGTATGGACTACGAGCAGTACTTC. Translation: CASSLKGMDYEQYF.